This record concerns one TCR beta chain sequence. The data were obtained in a study of Ad26.COV2.S vaccination and SARS-CoV-2 variants. Only in-frame clones appear in the TCRdb table, and some are missing; sequencing was by immunoSEQ multiplex PCR. The data contain about 350,000 clones, 90% to 95% of them seen just once; the ten biggest clones take up around 4.2%. CDR1 is MGHRA and CDR2 is YSYEKL in the germline V gene. The CDR3 extends over 13 amino acids. With 4 bases clipped from V and 3 bases from J, the junction kept 1 base outside the gene matches. The sequenced sample was peripheral blood, obtained after recovery from COVID-19. This chain uses TRBV4-1 with TRBJ2-5; 8 bases are shared with TRBD2. This sequence was found in a human donor who had recovered from COVID-19. CDR3: CASSPTSEETQYF. In DNA form, the CDR3 reads TGCGCCAGCAGCCCGACTAGCGAAGAGACCCAGTACTTC.